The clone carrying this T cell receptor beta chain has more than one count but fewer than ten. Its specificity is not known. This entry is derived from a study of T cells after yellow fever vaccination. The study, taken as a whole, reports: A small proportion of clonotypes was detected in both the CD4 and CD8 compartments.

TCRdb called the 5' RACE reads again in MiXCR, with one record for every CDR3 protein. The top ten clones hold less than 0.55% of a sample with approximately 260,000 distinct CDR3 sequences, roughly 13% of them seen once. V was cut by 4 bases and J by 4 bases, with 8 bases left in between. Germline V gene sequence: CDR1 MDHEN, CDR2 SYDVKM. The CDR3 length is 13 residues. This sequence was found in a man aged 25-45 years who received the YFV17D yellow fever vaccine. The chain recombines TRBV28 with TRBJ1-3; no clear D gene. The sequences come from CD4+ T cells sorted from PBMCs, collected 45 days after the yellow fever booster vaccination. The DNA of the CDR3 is TGTGCCAGCAGTTCCGACACCGGAAACACCATATATTTT. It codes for CASSSDTGNTIYF. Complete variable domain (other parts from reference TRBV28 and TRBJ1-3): DVKVTQSSRYLVKRTGEKVFLECVQDMDHENMFWYRQDPGLGLRLIYFSYDVKMKEKGDIPEGYSVSREKKERFSLILESASTNQTSMYLCASSSDTGNTIYFGEGSWLTVV.